One T cell receptor beta chain is described in this entry. Its binding antigen is unknown. No per-base quality is available; no much larger clone lies one base away. V and J are truncated by 4 bases and 2 bases respectively, leaving an intervening sequence of 10 bases. The CDR3 holds 13 amino acids from the cysteine to the phenylalanine. Only CDR3 DNA is held: 39 bases, read in frame from base 1. Reading the germline V gene (reference sequence) gives CDR1 SGHKS and CDR2 YYEKEE. This entry is derived from a study of OX40 agonist ivuxolimab in advanced cancers. The study in broad terms: Ivuxolimab, which targeted the costimulatory receptor OX40 (CD134), was an agonistic, fully human IgG2 monoclonal antibody. Intravenous ivuxolimab was administered to patients every 2 weeks at six dose levels: 0.01, 0.1, 0.3, 1.5, 3 and 10 mg/kg. Of the approximately 54 dose-escalation patients, hepatocellular carcinoma was present in approximately 20, melanoma in around 15, renal cell carcinoma in 9 and head and neck cancer in 9. A male proportion of around 80% and a mean age of approximately 62 years, ranging from about 20 to 85, were recorded for the dose-escalation cohort. Patients were allowed to have had prior anti-PD-1, anti-PD-L1 or anti-CTLA-4 therapy, and 30% to 50% of the dose-escalation patients had previously received checkpoint inhibitors. Partial responses occurred in three dose-escalation patients, of whom one had hepatocellular carcinoma and two had cutaneous melanoma. Peripheral TCRbeta sequencing aimed to test whether ivuxolimab altered TCR sequence diversity and caused clonal T-cell expansion. The paper reports the monotherapy dose-escalation portion (N of about 50 patients) of the phase I ivuxolimab trial.

The trial excluded patients who had a history of autoimmune disease or who were on systemic immunosuppression. Peripheral blood for TCR sequencing was drawn from every dose cohort at baseline, at cycle 4 day 1 and at cycle 7 day 1. Samples came from an open-label, multicenter, first-in-human phase I dose-escalation trial of ivuxolimab. Adults with locally advanced or metastatic head and neck squamous cell, hepatocellular, melanoma or renal cell carcinoma were enrolled in the trial. Before TCR sequencing, CD4+ and CD8+ T cells were separately sorted from peripheral blood. Genomic DNA was isolated from the sorted cells so that the TCRbeta CDR3 region could be sequenced. TCRbeta CDR3 regions were sequenced using the immunoSEQ Assay. The immuneACCESS repertoire file appears here via TCRdb, limited to in-frame rearrangements. These files lack a portion of the clones; in checked studies, under half of the deficit traces to unresolved V genes, and the cause of the others is not known. The sample table contains 25,000 to 35,000 clones; only one count was recorded for approximately 83% of them. Clones ranked in the top ten supply 28% of the sample.

General study outcomes and caveats: Clonal expansion of both CD4+ and CD8+ blood T cells was observed from baseline to week 6 at doses 0.1 to 3.0 mg/kg. On average, CD8+ T cells showed more expanded clones than CD4+ T cells after ivuxolimab. The antigen specificity of the clonally expanded peripheral T cells was not determined. Low levels of normalized T-cell clonal expansion were also seen in some patients who did not respond. Partial responders in the 0.1-3.0 mg/kg groups had among the lowest normalized peripheral clonal expansion, especially among CD8+ T cells.

This specimen was CD4+ or CD8+ T cells sorted from blood, taken in a trial of the OX40 agonist ivuxolimab. The V and J segments used are TRBV5-5 and TRBJ2-7, and possibly TRBD1, on 6 matching bases. The sequence came from an adult with an advanced solid tumor such as melanoma, head and neck, liver or kidney cancer. The DNA is TGTGCCAGCAGCCGTGGGACAACCTACGAGCAGTACTTC. This yields the protein CASSRGTTYEQYF.